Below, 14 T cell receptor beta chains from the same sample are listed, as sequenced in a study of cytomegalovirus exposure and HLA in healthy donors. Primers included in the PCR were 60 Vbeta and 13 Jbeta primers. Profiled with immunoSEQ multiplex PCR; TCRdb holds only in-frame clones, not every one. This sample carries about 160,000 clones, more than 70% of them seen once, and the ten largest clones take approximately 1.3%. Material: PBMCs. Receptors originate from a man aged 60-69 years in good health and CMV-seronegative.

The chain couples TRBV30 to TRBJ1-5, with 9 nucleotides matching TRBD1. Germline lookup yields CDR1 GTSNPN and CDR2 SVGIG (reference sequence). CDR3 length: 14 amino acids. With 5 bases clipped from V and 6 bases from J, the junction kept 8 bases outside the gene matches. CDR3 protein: CAWETGGQGQPQHF. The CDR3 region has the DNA TGTGCCTGGGAAACAGGGGGCCAAGGTCAGCCCCAGCATTTT.

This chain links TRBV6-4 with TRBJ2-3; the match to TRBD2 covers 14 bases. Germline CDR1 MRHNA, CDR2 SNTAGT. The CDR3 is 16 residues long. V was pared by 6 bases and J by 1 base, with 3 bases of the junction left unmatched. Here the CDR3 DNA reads TGTGCCAGCAGCGGGACTAGCGGGGGACGCACAGATACGCAGTATTTT. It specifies CASSGTSGGRTDTQYF.

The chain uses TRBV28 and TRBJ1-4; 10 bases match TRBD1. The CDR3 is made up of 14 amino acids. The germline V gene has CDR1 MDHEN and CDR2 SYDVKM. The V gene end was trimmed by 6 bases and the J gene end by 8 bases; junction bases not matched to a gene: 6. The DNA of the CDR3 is TGTGCCAGCAGACGACAGGGGGCAAGGGAAAAACTGTTTTTT. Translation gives CASRRQGAREKLFF.

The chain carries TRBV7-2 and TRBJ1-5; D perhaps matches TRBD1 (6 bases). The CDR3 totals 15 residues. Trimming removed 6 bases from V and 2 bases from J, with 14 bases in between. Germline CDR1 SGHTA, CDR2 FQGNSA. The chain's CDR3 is CASRPGVSGNQPQHF. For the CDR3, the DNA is TGTGCCAGCAGACCAGGGGTGTCGGGCAATCAGCCCCAGCATTTT.

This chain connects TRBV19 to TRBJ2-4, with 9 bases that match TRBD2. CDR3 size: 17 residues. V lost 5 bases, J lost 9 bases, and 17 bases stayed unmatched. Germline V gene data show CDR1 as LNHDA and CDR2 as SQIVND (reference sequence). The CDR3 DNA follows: TGTGCCAGTAGTCCAGGGACTAGCTCAACTCCGGAGGGCATTCAGTACTTC. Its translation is CASSPGTSSTPEGIQYF.

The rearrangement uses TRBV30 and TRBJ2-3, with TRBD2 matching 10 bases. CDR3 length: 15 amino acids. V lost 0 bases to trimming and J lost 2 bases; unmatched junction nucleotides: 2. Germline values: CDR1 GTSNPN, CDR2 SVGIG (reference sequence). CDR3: CAWSVLAGLTDTQYF. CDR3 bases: TGTGCCTGGAGTGTACTAGCGGGGCTCACAGATACGCAGTATTTT.

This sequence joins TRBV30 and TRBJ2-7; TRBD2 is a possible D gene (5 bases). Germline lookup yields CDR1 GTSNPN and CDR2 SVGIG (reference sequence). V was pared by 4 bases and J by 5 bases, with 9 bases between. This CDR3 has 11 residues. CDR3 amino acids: CAWTGSHEQYF. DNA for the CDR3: TGTGCCTGGACGGGGTCCCACGAGCAGTACTTC.

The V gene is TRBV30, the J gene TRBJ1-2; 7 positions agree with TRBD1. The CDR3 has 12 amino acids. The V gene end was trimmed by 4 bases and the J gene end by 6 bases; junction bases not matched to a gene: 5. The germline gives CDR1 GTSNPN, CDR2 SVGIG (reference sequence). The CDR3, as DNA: TGTGCCTGGAAGAGAGGGGGCAATGGCTACACCTTC. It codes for CAWKRGGNGYTF.

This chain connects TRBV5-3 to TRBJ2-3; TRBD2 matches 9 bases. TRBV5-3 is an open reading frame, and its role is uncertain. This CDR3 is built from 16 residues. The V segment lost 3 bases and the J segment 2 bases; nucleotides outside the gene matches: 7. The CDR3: CARSSRSGRFTDTQYF. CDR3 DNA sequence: TGTGCCAGAAGCTCGCGGAGCGGGAGGTTCACAGATACGCAGTATTTT.

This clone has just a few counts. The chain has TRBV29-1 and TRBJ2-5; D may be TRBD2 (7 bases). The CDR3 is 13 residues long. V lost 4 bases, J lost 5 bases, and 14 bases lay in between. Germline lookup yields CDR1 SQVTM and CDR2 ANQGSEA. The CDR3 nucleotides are TGCAGCGTTGGGAGGGGGGGCCGGGAGACCCAGTACTTC. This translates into CSVGRGGRETQYF.

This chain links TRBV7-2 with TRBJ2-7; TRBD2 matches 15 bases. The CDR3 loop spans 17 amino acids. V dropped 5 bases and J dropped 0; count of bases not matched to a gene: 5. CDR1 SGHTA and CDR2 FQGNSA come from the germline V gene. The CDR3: CASSPGLAGGYSYEQYF. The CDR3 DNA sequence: TGTGCCAGCAGCCCGGGACTAGCGGGGGGTTACTCCTACGAGCAGTACTTC. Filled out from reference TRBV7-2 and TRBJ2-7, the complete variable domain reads GAGVSQSPSNKVTEKGKDVELRCDPISGHTALYWYRQSLGQGLEFLIYFQGNSAPDKSGLPSDRFSAERTGGSVSTLTIQRTQQEDSAVYLCASSPGLAGGYSYEQYFGPGTRLTVT.

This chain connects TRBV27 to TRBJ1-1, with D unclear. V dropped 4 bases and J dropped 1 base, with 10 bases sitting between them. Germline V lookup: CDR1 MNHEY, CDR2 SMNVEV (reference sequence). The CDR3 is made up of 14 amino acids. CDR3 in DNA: TGTGCCAGCAGTTCCTTCCCAGGGAACACTGAAGCTTTCTTT. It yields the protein CASSSFPGNTEAFF.

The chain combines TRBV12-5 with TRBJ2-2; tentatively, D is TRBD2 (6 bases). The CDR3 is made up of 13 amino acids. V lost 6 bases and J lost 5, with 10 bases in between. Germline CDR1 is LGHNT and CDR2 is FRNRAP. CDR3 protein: CASGKEGTGELFF. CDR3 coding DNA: TGTGCTAGTGGAAAGGAGGGGACCGGGGAGCTGTTTTTT.

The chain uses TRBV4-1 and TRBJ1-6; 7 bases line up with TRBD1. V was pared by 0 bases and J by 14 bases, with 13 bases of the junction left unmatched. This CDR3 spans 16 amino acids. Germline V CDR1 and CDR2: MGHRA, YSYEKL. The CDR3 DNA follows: TGCGCCAGCAGCCAAGATGCCGGGACAGTAAGGAAGGCCCTCCACTTT. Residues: CASSQDAGTVRKALHF.